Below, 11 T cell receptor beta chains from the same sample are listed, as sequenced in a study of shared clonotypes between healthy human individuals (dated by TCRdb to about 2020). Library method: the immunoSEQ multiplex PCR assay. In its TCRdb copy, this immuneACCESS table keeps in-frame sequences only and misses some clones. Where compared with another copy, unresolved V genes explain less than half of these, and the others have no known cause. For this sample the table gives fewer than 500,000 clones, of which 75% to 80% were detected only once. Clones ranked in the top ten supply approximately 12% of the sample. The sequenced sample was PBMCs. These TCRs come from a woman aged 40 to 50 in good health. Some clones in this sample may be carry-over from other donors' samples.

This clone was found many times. The CDR3 sequence is CASSLNRGRHSPLHF. DNA of the CDR3: TGTGCCTCGAGCCTCAACAGGGGTAGGCATTCACCCCTCCACTTT. The rearrangement joins TRBV30 to TRBJ1-6; 7 nucleotides align to TRBD1. This CDR3 is built from 15 residues. V dropped 7 bases and J dropped 8; count of bases not matched to a gene: 14. Per germline, CDR1 GTSNPN and CDR2 SVGIG (reference sequence).

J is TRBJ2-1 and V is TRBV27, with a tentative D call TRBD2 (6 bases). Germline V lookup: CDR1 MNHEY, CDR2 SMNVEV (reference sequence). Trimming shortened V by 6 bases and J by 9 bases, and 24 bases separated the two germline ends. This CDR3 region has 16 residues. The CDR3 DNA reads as TGTGCCAGCAGCGGGGGTCGGGGGAGGACCTTGGCTGAGCAGTTCTTC. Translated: CASSGGRGRTLAEQFF.

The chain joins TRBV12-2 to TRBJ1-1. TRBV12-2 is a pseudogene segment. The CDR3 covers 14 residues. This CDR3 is CASRLPARNSFAFF. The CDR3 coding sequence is TGTGCAAGTCGCCTCCCGGCCCGGAACTCCTTTGCTTTCTTT.

CDR3 sequence (DNA): TGTGCCAGCTCACCGACAGGTTTTAACTATGGCTACACCTTC. This encodes CASSPTGFNYGYTF. The chain carries TRBV18 and TRBJ1-2; weak D call: TRBD1 (6 bases). Germline assignment: CDR1 KGHSH and CDR2 LQKENI. The germline V and J ends were trimmed by 3 bases and 1 base, with 9 bases remaining between them. This CDR3 comprises 14 residues.

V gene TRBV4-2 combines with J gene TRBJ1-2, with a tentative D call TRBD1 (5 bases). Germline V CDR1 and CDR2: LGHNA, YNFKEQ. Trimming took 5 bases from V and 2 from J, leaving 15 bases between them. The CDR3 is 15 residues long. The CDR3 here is CASSLARQGNYGYTF. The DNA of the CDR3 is TGTGCCAGCAGCTTGGCGCGTCAGGGCAACTATGGCTACACCTTC.

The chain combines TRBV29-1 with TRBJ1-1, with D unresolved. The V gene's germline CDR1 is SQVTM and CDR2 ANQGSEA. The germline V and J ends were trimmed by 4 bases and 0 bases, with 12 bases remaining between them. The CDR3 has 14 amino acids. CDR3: CSVVLRRMNTEAFF. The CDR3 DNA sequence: TGCAGCGTTGTATTGAGGAGGATGAACACTGAAGCTTTCTTT. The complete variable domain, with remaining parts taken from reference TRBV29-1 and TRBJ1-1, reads SAVISQKPSRDICQRGTSLTIQCQVDSQVTMMFWYRQQPGQSLTLIATANQGSEATYESGFVIDKFPISRPNLTFSTLTVSNMSPEDSSIYLCSVVLRRMNTEAFFGQGTRLTVV.

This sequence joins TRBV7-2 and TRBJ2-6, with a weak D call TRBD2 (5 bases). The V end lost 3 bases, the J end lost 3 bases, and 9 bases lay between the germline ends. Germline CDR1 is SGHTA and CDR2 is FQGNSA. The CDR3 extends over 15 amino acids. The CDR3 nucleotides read TGTGCCAGCAGCTTTCAAGAGGGTGGGGCCAACGTCCTGACTTTC. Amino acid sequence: CASSFQEGGANVLTF. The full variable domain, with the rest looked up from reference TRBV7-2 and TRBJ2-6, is GAGVSQSPSNKVTEKGKDVELRCDPISGHTALYWYRQSLGQGLEFLIYFQGNSAPDKSGLPSDRFSAERTGGSVSTLTIQRTQQEDSAVYLCASSFQEGGANVLTFGAGSRLTVL.

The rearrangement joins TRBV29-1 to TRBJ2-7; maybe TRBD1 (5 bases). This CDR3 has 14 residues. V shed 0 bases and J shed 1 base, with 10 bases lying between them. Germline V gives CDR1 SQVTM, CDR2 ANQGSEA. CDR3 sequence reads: CSVEDRAGSYEQYF. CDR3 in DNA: TGCAGCGTTGAAGATAGGGCAGGGTCCTACGAGCAGTACTTC.

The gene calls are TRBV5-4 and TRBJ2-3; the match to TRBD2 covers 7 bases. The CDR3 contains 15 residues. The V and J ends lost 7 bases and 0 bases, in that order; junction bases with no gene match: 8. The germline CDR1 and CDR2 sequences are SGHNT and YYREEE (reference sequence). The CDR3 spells CASGSGGTSTDTQYF. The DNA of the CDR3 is TGTGCCAGCGGCTCCGGGGGGACTAGCACAGATACGCAGTATTTT.

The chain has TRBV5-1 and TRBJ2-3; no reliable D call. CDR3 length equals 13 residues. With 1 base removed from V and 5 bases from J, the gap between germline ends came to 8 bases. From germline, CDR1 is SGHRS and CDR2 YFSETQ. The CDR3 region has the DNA TGCGCCAGCAGCTTGTTGAGGATAGATACGCAGTATTTT. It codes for CASSLLRIDTQYF.

The CDR3 nucleotides are TGTGCCAGCAGCTTCTTTGGGGGTTTGTACGAGCAGTACTTC. Amino acids: CASSFFGGLYEQYF. The chain combines TRBV5-4 with TRBJ2-7; D may correspond to TRBD1 or TRBD2 (5 bases each). CDR1 is SGHNT and CDR2 is YYREEE in the germline V gene (reference sequence). The CDR3 covers 14 residues. V was clipped by 2 bases and J by 4 bases, with 13 bases between them.